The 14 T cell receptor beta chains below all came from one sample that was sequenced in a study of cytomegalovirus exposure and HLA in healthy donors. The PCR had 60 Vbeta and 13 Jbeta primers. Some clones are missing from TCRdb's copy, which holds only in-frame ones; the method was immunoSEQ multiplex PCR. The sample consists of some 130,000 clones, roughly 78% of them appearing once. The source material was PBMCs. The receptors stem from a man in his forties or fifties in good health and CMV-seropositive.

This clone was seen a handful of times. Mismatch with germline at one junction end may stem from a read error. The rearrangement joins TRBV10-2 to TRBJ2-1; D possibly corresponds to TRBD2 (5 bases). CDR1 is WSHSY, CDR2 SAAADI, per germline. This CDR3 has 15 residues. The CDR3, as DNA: TGCGCCAGCACTGAGAATGCGGGCTCCTACAATGAGCAGTTCTTC. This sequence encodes CASTENAGSYNEQFF.

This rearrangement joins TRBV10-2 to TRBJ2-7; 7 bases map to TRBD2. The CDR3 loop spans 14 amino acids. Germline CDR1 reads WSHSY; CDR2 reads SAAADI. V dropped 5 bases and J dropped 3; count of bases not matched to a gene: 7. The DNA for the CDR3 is TGCGCCAGCAGTTTCGGACTAGTAGGCTACGAGCAGTACTTC. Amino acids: CASSFGLVGYEQYF.

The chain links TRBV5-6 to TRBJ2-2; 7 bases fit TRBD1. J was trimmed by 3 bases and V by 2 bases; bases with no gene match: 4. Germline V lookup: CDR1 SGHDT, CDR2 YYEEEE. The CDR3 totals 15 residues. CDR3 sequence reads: CASSLPTGDTGELFF. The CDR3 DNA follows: TGTGCCAGCAGCTTACCTACAGGGGACACCGGGGAGCTGTTTTTT.

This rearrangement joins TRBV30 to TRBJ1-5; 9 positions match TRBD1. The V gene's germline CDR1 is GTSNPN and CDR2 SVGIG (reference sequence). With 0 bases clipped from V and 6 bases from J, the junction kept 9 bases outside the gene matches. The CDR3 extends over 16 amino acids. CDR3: CAWSVRHNRGLQPQHF. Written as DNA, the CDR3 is TGTGCCTGGAGTGTACGTCACAACAGGGGGCTTCAGCCCCAGCATTTT.

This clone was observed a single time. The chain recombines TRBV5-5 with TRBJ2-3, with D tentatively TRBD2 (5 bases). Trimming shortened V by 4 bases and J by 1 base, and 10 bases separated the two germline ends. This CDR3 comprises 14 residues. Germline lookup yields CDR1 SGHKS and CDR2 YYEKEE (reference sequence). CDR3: CASSSPAGTDTQYF. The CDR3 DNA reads TGTGCCAGCAGCAGCCCAGCGGGCACAGATACGCAGTATTTT.

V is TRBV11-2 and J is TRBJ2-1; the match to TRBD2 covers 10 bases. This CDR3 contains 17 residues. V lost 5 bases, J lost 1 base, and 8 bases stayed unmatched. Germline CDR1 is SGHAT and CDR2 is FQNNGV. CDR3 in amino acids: CASSPTVTSGSYNEQFF. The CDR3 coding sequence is TGTGCCAGCAGCCCGACAGTGACTAGCGGGTCCTACAATGAGCAGTTCTTC.

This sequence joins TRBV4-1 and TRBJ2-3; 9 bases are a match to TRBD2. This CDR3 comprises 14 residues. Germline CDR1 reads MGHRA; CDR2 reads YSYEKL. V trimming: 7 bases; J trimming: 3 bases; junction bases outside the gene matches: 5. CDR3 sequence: CASNDLAGTDTQYF. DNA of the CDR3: TGCGCCAGCAACGACCTAGCGGGAACAGATACGCAGTATTTT.

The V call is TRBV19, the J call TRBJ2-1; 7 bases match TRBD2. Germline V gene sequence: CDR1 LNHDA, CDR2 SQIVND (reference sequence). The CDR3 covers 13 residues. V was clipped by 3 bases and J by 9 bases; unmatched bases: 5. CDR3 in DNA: TGTGCCAGTAGTATGGCGGGGGTCGGTGAGCAGTTCTTC. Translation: CASSMAGVGEQFF.

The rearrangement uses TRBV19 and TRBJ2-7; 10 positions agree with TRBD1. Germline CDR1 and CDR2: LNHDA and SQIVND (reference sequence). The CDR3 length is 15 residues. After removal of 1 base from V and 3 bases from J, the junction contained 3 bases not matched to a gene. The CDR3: CASSIGGTGVYEQYF. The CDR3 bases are TGTGCCAGTAGTATAGGTGGGACAGGGGTCTACGAGCAGTACTTC.

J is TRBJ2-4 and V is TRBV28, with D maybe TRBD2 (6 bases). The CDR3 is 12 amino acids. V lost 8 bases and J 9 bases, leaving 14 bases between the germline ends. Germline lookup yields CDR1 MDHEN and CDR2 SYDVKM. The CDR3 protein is CASAQEGIIQYF. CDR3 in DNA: TGTGCCAGCGCTCAGGAGGGAATCATTCAGTACTTC.

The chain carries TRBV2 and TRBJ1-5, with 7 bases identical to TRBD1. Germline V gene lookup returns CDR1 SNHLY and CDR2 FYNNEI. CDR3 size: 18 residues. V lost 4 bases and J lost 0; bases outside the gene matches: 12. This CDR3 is CASSGITGQAYSNQPQHF. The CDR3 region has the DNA TGTGCCAGCAGTGGGATAACTGGACAGGCATATAGCAATCAGCCCCAGCATTTT.

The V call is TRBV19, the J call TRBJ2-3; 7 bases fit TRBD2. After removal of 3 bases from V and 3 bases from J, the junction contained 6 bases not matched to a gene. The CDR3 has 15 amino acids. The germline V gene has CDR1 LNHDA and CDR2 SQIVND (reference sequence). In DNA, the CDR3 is TGTGCCAGTAGTATCCGGACTAGTGGGACAGATACGCAGTATTTT. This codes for CASSIRTSGTDTQYF.

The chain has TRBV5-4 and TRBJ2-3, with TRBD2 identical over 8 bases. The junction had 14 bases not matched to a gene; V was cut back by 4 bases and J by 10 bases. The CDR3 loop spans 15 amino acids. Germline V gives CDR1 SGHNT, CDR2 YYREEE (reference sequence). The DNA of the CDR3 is TGTGCCAGCAGCCAAAAGCGGAGCGGGGGTGGTGCGCAGTATTTT. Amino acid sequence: CASSQKRSGGGAQYF.

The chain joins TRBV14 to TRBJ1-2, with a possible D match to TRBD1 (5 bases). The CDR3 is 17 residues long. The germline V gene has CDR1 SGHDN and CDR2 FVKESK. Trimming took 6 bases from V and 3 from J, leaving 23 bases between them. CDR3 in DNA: TGTGCCAGCAGTCTACGAGATGGGACGGAGGGTGACTATGGCTACACCTTC. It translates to CASSLRDGTEGDYGYTF. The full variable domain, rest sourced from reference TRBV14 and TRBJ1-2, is EAGVTQFPSHSVIEKGQTVTLRCDPISGHDNLYWYRRVMGKEIKFLLHFVKESKQDESGMPNNRFLAERTGGTYSTLKVQPAELEDSGVYFCASSLRDGTEGDYGYTFGSGTRLTVV.